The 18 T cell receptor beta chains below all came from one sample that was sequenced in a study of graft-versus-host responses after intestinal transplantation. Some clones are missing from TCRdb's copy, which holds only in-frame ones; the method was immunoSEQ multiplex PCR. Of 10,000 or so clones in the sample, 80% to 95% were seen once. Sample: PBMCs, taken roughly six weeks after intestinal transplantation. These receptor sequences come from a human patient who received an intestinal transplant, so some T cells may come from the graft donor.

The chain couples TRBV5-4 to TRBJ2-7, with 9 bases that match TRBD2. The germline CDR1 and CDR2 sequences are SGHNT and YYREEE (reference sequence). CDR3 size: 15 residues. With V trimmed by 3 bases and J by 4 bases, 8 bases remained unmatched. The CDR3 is CASSSPGSGGYEQYF. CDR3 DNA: TGTGCCAGCAGCTCTCCGGGTAGCGGGGGATACGAGCAGTACTTC.

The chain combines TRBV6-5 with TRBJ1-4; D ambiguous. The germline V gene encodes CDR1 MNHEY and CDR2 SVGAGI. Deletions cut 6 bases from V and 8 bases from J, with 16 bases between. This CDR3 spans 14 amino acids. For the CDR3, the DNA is TGTGCCAGCAGCCTCCCCGGGAAAGGGGAAAAACTGTTTTTT. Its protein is CASSLPGKGEKLFF.

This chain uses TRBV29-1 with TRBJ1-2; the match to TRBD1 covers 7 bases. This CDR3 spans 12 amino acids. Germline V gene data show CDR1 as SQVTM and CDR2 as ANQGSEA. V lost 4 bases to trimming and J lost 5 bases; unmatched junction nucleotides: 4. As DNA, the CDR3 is TGCAGCGTTGCAGGGGGGAGTTATGGCTACACCTTC. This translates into CSVAGGSYGYTF. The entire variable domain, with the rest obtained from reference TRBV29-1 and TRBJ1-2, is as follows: SAVISQKPSRDICQRGTSLTIQCQVDSQVTMMFWYRQQPGQSLTLIATANQGSEATYESGFVIDKFPISRPNLTFSTLTVSNMSPEDSSIYLCSVAGGSYGYTFGSGTRLTVV.

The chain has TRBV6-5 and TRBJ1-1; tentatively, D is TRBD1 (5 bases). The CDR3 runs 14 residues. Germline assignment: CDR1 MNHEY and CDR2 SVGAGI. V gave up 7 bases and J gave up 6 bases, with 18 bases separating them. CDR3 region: CASTMGRVGAEAFF. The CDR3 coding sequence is TGTGCCAGCACCATGGGCAGGGTAGGGGCTGAAGCTTTCTTT.

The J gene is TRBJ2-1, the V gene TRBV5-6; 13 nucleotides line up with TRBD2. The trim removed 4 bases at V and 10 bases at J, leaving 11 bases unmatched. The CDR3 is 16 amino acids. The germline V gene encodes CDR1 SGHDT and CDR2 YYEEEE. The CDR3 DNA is TGTGCCAGCAGCGCTGGACTAGCGGGGGCCCAGGGGGAGCAGTTCTTC. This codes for CASSAGLAGAQGEQFF.

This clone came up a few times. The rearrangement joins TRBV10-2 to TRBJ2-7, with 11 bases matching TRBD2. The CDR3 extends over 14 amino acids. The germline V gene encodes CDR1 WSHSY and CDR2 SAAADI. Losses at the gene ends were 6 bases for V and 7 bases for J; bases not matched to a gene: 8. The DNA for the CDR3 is TGCGCCAGCAGCTGGACTAGCGGGTCAGAGGAGCAGTACTTC. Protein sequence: CASSWTSGSEEQYF.

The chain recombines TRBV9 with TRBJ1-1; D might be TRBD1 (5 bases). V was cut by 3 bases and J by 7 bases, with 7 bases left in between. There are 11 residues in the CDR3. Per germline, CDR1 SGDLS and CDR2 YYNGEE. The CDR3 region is CASSAQGEAFF. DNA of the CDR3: TGTGCCAGCAGCGCCCAGGGTGAAGCTTTCTTT.

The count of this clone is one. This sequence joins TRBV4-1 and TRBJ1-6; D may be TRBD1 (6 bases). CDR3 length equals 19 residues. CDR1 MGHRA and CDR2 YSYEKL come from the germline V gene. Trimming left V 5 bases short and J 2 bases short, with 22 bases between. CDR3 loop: CASSIRYRDKAPYNSPLHF. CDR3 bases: TGCGCCAGCAGCATACGTTACCGGGACAAGGCCCCCTATAATTCACCCCTCCACTTT.

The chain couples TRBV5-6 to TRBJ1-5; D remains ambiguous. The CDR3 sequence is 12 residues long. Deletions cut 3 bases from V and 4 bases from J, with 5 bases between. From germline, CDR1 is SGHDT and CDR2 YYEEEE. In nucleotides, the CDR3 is TGTGCCAGCAGCTATAGGAATCAGCCCCAGCATTTT. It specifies CASSYRNQPQHF.

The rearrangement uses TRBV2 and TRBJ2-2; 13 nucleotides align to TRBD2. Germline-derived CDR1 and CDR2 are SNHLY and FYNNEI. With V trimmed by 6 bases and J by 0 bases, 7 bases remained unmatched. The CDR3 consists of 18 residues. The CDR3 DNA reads TGTGCCAGCAGCCCGAGGACTAGCGGGGGAACGAACACCGGGGAGCTGTTTTTT. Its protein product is CASSPRTSGGTNTGELFF.

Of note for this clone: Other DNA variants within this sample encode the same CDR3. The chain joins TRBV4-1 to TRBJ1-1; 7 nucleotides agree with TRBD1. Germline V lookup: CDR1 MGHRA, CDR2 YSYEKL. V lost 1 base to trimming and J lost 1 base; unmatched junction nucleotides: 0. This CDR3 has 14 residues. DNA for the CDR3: TGCGCCAGCAGCCAAGGACAGGGGAACACTGAAGCTTTCTTT. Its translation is CASSQGQGNTEAFF.

CDR3 sequence: CASSWGDRDSYEQYF. CDR3 nucleotides: TGCGCCAGCAGCTGGGGGGACAGGGATTCCTACGAGCAGTACTTC. The chain uses TRBV5-1 and TRBJ2-7, with 9 bases lining up with TRBD1. CDR3 size: 15 residues. Trimming at V came to 3 bases and at J to 1 base, leaving 5 bases not matched to a gene. CDR1 is SGHRS and CDR2 is YFSETQ in the germline V gene.

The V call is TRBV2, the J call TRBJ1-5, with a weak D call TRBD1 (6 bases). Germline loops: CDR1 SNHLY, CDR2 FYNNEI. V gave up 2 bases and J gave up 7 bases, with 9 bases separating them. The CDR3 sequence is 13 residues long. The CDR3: CASSEPGVQPQHF. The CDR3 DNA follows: TGTGCCAGCAGTGAACCAGGGGTGCAGCCCCAGCATTTT.

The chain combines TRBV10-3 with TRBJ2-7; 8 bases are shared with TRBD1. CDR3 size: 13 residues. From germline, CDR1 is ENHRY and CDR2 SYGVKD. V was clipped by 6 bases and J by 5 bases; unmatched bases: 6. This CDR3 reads CAISPDREDEQYF. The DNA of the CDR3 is TGTGCCATCAGCCCGGACAGGGAGGACGAGCAGTACTTC.

CDR3 in DNA: TGCGCCAGCAGCCAAGGACTAGCGGGGTTCTACGAGCAGTACTTC. It codes for CASSQGLAGFYEQYF. This chain uses TRBV4-1 with TRBJ2-7, with 11 bases that match TRBD2. Trimming removed 1 base from V and 3 bases from J; junction bases left unmatched: 2. CDR3 size: 15 residues. CDR1 is MGHRA and CDR2 is YSYEKL in the germline V gene.

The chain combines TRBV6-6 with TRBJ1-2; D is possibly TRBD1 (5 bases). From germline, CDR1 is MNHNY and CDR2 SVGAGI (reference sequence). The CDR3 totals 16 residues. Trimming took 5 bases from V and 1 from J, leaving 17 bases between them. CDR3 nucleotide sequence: TGTGCCAGCAGTCCTGGGACCCAAAAAAATAACTATGGCTACACCTTC. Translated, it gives CASSPGTQKNNYGYTF.

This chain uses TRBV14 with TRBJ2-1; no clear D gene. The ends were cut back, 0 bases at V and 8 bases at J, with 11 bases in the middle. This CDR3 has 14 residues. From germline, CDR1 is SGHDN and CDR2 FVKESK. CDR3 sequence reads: CASSQDAWRDEQFF. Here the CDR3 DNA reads TGTGCCAGCAGCCAAGACGCGTGGCGCGATGAGCAGTTCTTC.

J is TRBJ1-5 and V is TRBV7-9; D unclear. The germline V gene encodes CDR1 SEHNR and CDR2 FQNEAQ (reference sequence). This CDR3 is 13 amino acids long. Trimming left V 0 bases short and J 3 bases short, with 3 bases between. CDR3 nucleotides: TGTGCCAGCAGCTTAGCAGTCAATCAGCCCCAGCATTTT. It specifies CASSLAVNQPQHF.